The rows below give T cell receptor beta chains drawn from one sample of a study of blood T cell repertoires in COVID-19. The assay was immunoSEQ multiplex PCR, and TCRdb's table has in-frame clones only and misses some. The table lists around 260,000 clones, roughly 80% of them singletons, with roughly 9.4% in the top ten. Specimen: peripheral blood. The receptors come from a woman aged 45-65 years who had recovered from COVID-19. Both conserved end residues are part of each CDR3. A D gene is named only where the DNA matches it firmly. Where a row states a size, it is once, few, many or the class of an expanded clone; other rows omit it.

-,TRBD2,TRBV10-3,TRBJ2-1,CAISDMLGLAGDEQFF,TGTGCCATCAGTGATATGTTGGGACTAGCGGGCGATGAGCAGTTCTTC
-,TRBD1,TRBV14,TRBJ1-2,CASSQDEGAPYGYTF,TGTGCCAGCAGCCAAGACGAGGGGGCCCCCTATGGCTACACCTTC
once,TRBD2,TRBV5-1,TRBJ2-7,CASSPGGGSNYEQYF,TGCGCCAGCAGCCCTGGGGGGGGGAGTAACTACGAGCAGTACTTC
-,TRBD1,TRBV3-1/TRBV3-2,TRBJ1-2,CASSQGGTGNYGYTF,TGTGCCAGCAGCCAAGGTGGGACAGGGAACTATGGCTACACCTTC
-,TRBD1,TRBV5-1,TRBJ2-1,CASSLLMGQPYNEQFF,TGCGCCAGCAGCTTATTAATGGGACAGCCTTACAATGAGCAGTTCTTC
-,-,TRBV7-2,TRBJ1-1,CASSGVLGAPTEAFF,TGTGCCAGCAGCGGGGTCTTGGGGGCTCCCACTGAAGCTTTCTTT
-,TRBD2,TRBV7-2,TRBJ2-7,CASSFRTSGRAFTYEQYF,TGTGCCAGCAGCTTCCGGACTAGCGGGAGGGCCTTTACCTACGAGCAGTACTTC
-,-,TRBV4-3,TRBJ1-4,CASSPGAGPETLKLFF,TGCGCCAGCAGCCCCGGTGCTGGGCCCGAAACGCTTAAACTGTTTTTT
-,-,TRBV27,TRBJ1-1,CASSLRDTRVRTEAFF,TGTGCCAGCAGTCTCCGGGACACAAGGGTACGCACTGAAGCTTTCTTT
-,-,TRBV7-2,TRBJ2-5,CASSLRASQVETQYF,TGTGCCAGCAGCTTAAGGGCTAGCCAGGTAGAGACCCAGTACTTC
-,TRBD2,TRBV4-3,TRBJ2-3,CASSQAFLAGGPRTDTQYF,TGCGCCAGCAGCCAAGCCTTCCTAGCGGGAGGGCCGCGCACAGATACGCAGTATTTT
-,TRBD1,TRBV19,TRBJ2-1,CASSFLGQGGFF,TGTGCCAGTAGTTTTCTTGGACAGGGAGGGTTCTTC
-,TRBD1,TRBV6-5,TRBJ2-7,CASRGQGANYEQYF,TGTGCCAGCAGAGGACAGGGGGCGAACTACGAGCAGTACTTC
-,-,TRBV5-5,TRBJ2-2,CASSLALSTGELFF,TGTGCCAGCAGCTTGGCTTTATCCACCGGGGAGCTGTTTTTT
-,TRBD1,TRBV28,TRBJ1-2,CASSPGTGTYGYTF,TGTGCCAGCAGTCCCGGGACAGGGACCTATGGCTACACCTTC
-,-,TRBV11-2,TRBJ2-5,CASSPGTPRVAQYF,TGTGCCAGCAGCCCAGGGACTCCCAGGGTGGCCCAGTACTTC
-,-,TRBV28,TRBJ1-2,CASSNRDKYGYTF,TGTGCCAGCAGTAATCGGGACAAATATGGCTACACCTTC
-,TRBD2,TRBV6-2/TRBV6-3,TRBJ2-3,CASSPAGGRTDTQYF,TGTGCCAGCAGCCCAGCGGGGGGACGCACAGATACGCAGTATTTT
-,-,TRBV27,TRBJ2-7,CASSPSVIHEQYF,TGTGCCAGCAGTCCCAGTGTAATCCACGAGCAGTACTTC
-,-,TRBV28,TRBJ1-1,CASSFVGAGQKNTKAFF,TGTGCCAGCAGTTTCGTGGGGGCAGGGCAGAAGAACACTAAAGCTTTCTTT
-,-,TRBV7-2,TRBJ2-7,CASSLEAGASYEQYF,TGTGCCAGCAGCTTAGAGGCAGGGGCCTCATACGAGCAGTACTTC
-,TRBD2,TRBV7-6,TRBJ2-3,CASSLRLAGGGDTQYF,TGTGCCAGCAGCTTACGGCTAGCGGGGGGTGGGGATACGCAGTATTTT
-,TRBD2,TRBV6-1,TRBJ2-7,CASREGLAGGPEQYF,TGTGCCAGCAGGGAAGGACTAGCGGGGGGGCCCGAGCAGTACTTC
-,-,TRBV5-1,TRBJ1-2,CASSAAQAGYGYTF,TGCGCCAGCAGCGCAGCTCAAGCGGGGTATGGCTACACCTTC
-,-,TRBV6-2/TRBV6-3,TRBJ1-2,CASSYSPRNYGYTF,TGTGCCAGCAGTTACTCACCACGGAACTATGGCTACACCTTC
-,-,TRBV28,TRBJ2-7,CASSYFRDKRYEQYF,TGTGCCAGCAGTTACTTCCGGGACAAGCGCTACGAGCAGTACTTC
few,TRBD2,TRBV10-3,TRBJ2-5,CAISGPGLASETQYF,TGTGCCATCAGTGGACCGGGACTAGCGTCAGAGACCCAGTACTTC
-,TRBD1,TRBV27,TRBJ1-2,CASSRMTGSGYTF,TGTGCCAGCAGCCGAATGACAGGGTCCGGCTACACCTTC
-,-,TRBV4-3,TRBJ2-1,CASSQDSTSYNEQFF,TGCGCCAGCAGCCAAGATAGTACGTCCTACAATGAGCAGTTCTTC
-,-,TRBV27,TRBJ2-4,CASSLQRKNIQYF,TGTGCCAGCAGTTTACAGCGGAAAAACATTCAGTACTTC
-,TRBD1,TRBV19,TRBJ2-5,CASSPQTGNQETQYF,TGTGCCAGTAGTCCTCAGACAGGGAACCAAGAGACCCAGTACTTC
many,TRBD2,TRBV6-2/TRBV6-3,TRBJ2-2,CASSPGTSGYANTGELFF,TGTGCCAGCAGTCCCGGGACTAGCGGTTACGCGAACACCGGGGAGCTGTTTTTT
-,TRBD1,TRBV7-3,TRBJ2-6,CASSLNRRATGVGANVLTF,TGTGCCAGCAGCTTAAATCGTCGGGCGACAGGGGTTGGGGCCAACGTCCTGACTTTC
-,-,TRBV19,TRBJ1-4,CASTPGDPTNEKLFF,TGTGCCAGTACCCCGGGGGATCCAACTAATGAAAAACTGTTTTTT
-,-,TRBV19,TRBJ1-2,CASSILNSLNYGYTF,TGTGCCAGTAGTATTCTAAACAGCCTTAACTATGGCTACACCTTC
-,-,TRBV30,TRBJ2-7,CAWSPLGKYEQYF,TGTGCCTGGAGTCCCCTTGGCAAATACGAGCAGTACTTC
-,-,TRBV27,TRBJ2-2,CASSPLPPGKTGELFF,TGTGCCAGCAGCCCCCTGCCCCCGGGGAAAACCGGGGAGCTGTTTTTT
few,-,TRBV10-3,TRBJ2-2,CAASPGIGELFF,TGTGCCGCCAGCCCAGGGATCGGGGAGCTGTTTTTT
-,-,TRBV2,TRBJ2-1,CASRSGYGGEQFF,TGTGCCAGCAGATCCGGATATGGGGGGGAGCAGTTCTTC
-,-,TRBV20-1,TRBJ1-1,CSASRGEAFF,TGCAGTGCTAGTCGAGGGGAAGCTTTCTTT
-,TRBD1,TRBV14,TRBJ1-1,CASSRQGVWEAFF,TGTGCCAGCAGCCGACAGGGGGTGTGGGAAGCTTTCTTT
-,TRBD2,TRBV27,TRBJ2-7,CASSGLAGGSYEQYF,TGTGCCAGCAGCGGACTAGCGGGGGGCTCCTACGAGCAGTACTTC
-,TRBD1,TRBV11-1,TRBJ2-3,CASSQGQGADTQYF,TGTGCCAGCAGCCAAGGACAGGGAGCAGATACGCAGTATTTT
once,TRBD1,TRBV6-5,TRBJ1-6,CASLDRGNSPLHF,TGTGCCAGTTTGGACAGGGGCAATTCACCCCTCCACTTT
-,TRBD1,TRBV5-1,TRBJ1-6,CASSSQGASNSPLHF,TGCGCCAGCAGCTCACAGGGGGCTTCGAATTCACCCCTCCACTTT
-,TRBD2,TRBV3-1/TRBV3-2,TRBJ2-3,CASSPLAGGGDTQYF,TGTGCCAGCAGCCCATTAGCGGGGGGAGGAGATACGCAGTATTTT
-,TRBD1,TRBV3-1/TRBV3-2,TRBJ1-2,CASSQGQGRSYGYTF,TGTGCCAGCAGCCAAGGACAGGGTCGATCCTATGGCTACACCTTC
-,TRBD2,TRBV2,TRBJ2-3,CANRDYLAGTQYF,TGTGCCAACCGGGACTATCTGGCCGGTACGCAGTATTTT
-,TRBD2,TRBV9,TRBJ2-7,CASSVEASGGLYEQYF,TGTGCCAGCAGCGTAGAGGCTAGCGGGGGCTTATACGAGCAGTACTTC
-,-,TRBV7-2,TRBJ1-2,CASSFKAGGTGGYTF,TGTGCCAGCAGCTTCAAGGCGGGGGGTACTGGCGGCTACACCTTC
few,-,TRBV30,TRBJ1-1,CAWRDRDKNTEAFF,TGTGCCTGGAGAGACAGAGACAAGAACACTGAAGCTTTCTTT
-,-,TRBV6-6,TRBJ1-3,CASSYSGRPGVDTIYF,TGTGCCAGCAGTTACTCGGGCAGGCCGGGGGTTGACACCATATATTTT
-,-,TRBV2,TRBJ1-2,CASSEQGGAARDTF,TGTGCCAGCAGTGAACAGGGAGGGGCCGCTCGGGATACCTTC
-,-,TRBV29-1,TRBJ1-2,CSVEKVAGSGYTF,TGCAGCGTTGAAAAGGTCGCAGGAAGTGGCTACACCTTC
-,-,TRBV5-1,TRBJ1-6,CASSFDRGNSPLHF,TGCGCCAGCAGCTTTGACCGGGGGAATTCACCCCTCCACTTT
-,TRBD1,TRBV19,TRBJ1-5,CASSSSPGTGPNQPQHF,TGTGCCAGTAGTAGTTCTCCCGGGACAGGACCCAATCAGCCCCAGCATTTT
-,-,TRBV7-9,TRBJ2-5,CASSGLWETQYF,TGTGCCAGCAGCGGACTGTGGGAGACCCAGTACTTC